These 13 T cell receptor beta chains share one sample of origin, sequenced in a study of T cell responses to AZD1222 COVID-19 vaccine. Produced via immunoSEQ multiplex PCR; TCRdb's table is partial and in-frame only. The data contain about 100,000 clones, less than 90% of them seen just once; the ten biggest clones take up about 1.8%. The sample was peripheral blood, taken on day 0 of AZD1222 vaccination. The receptors come from an adult in good health.

The rearrangement links TRBV13 to TRBJ1-4; 7 positions agree with TRBD1. This CDR3 comprises 15 residues. Unmatched junction bases numbered 9, after V lost 3 bases and J lost 8 bases. CDR1 is PRHDT and CDR2 is FYEKMQ in the germline V gene (reference sequence). The CDR3 bases are TGTGCCAGCAGCTTGGGTAGGGGGCTCGGCGAAAAACTGTTTTTT. It is translated as CASSLGRGLGEKLFF.

The chain joins TRBV7-3 to TRBJ2-5; the D gene is possibly TRBD1 (5 bases). The V gene's germline CDR1 is SGHTA and CDR2 FQGTGA. The CDR3 extends over 13 amino acids. V shed 5 bases and J shed 5 bases, with 12 bases lying between them. The CDR3 here is CASSPNQGETQYF. In nucleotides, the CDR3 is TGTGCCAGCAGCCCAAATCAGGGCGAGACCCAGTACTTC.

This clone has a single count. V and J are TRBV5-1 and TRBJ2-3; D not certain. The CDR3 sequence is 15 residues long. The germline CDR1 and CDR2 sequences are SGHRS and YFSETQ. Trimming left V 5 bases short and J 1 base short, with 14 bases between. The CDR3 nucleotides read TGCGCCAGCAGACTCCAGCGTATAGGCACAGATACGCAGTATTTT. Protein sequence: CASRLQRIGTDTQYF. The full variable domain, its missing parts supplied by reference TRBV5-1 and TRBJ2-3, is KAGVTQTPRYLIKTRGQQVTLSCSPISGHRSVSWYQQTPGQGLQFLFEYFSETQRNKGNFPGRFSGRQFSNSRSEMNVSTLELGDSALYLCASRLQRIGTDTQYFGPGTRLTVL.

The chain carries TRBV6-5 and TRBJ2-1, with no clear D. Trimming took off 7 bases at V and 7 bases at J, with 11 bases between the two ends. The CDR3 has 12 amino acids. The germline V gene has CDR1 MNHEY and CDR2 SVGAGI. CDR3 in amino acids: CASKGSGNEQFF. Written as DNA, the CDR3 is TGTGCCAGCAAGGGTTCCGGGAATGAGCAGTTCTTC.

This rearrangement joins TRBV19 to TRBJ2-6, with 9 nucleotides matching TRBD1. Germline V gene sequence: CDR1 LNHDA, CDR2 SQIVND (reference sequence). This CDR3 contains 16 residues. J gave up 2 bases and V 3 bases, and 2 bases lay outside the gene matches. The CDR3 is CASSMTGGTGANVLTF. CDR3 nucleotide sequence: TGTGCCAGTAGTATGACAGGGGGAACTGGGGCCAACGTCCTGACTTTC.

V is TRBV10-3 and J is TRBJ1-4; 9 nucleotides align to TRBD1. The CDR3 runs 14 residues. Germline assignment: CDR1 ENHRY and CDR2 SYGVKD. V lost 8 bases and J lost 7; bases outside the gene matches: 8. CDR3 nucleotides: TGTGCCATCGGGGGACAGGGCACGTCTGAAAAACTGTTTTTT. It encodes CAIGGQGTSEKLFF.

The J gene is TRBJ2-7, the V gene TRBV18, with D tentatively TRBD1 (5 bases). Germline V gives CDR1 KGHSH, CDR2 LQKENI. Trimming left V 3 bases short and J 2 bases short, with 11 bases between. The CDR3 spans 14 residues. CDR3 in amino acids: CASSPYDSPYEQYF. DNA of the CDR3: TGTGCCAGCTCACCTTACGACAGCCCCTACGAGCAGTACTTC.

The chain carries TRBV15 and TRBJ1-1; D may be TRBD1 (5 bases). Germline CDR1 and CDR2: LNHNV and YYDKDF (reference sequence). The V end was cut by 3 bases, the J end by 1 base, with 12 bases between. This CDR3 is built from 15 residues. CDR3 DNA sequence: TGTGCCACCAGCAGTCAACGGGGCCCGAACACTGAAGCTTTCTTT. This gives the protein CATSSQRGPNTEAFF.

V usage is TRBV5-4 and J usage is TRBJ1-3, with D tentatively TRBD1 (5 bases). Germline loops: CDR1 SGHNT, CDR2 YYREEE (reference sequence). The length of the CDR3 is 16 residues. The V end was cut by 0 bases, the J end by 3 bases, with 13 bases between. The CDR3 is CASSLGDGRVGNTIYF. The CDR3, as DNA: TGTGCCAGCAGCTTGGGGGACGGAAGAGTTGGAAACACCATATATTTT.

J is TRBJ1-6 and V is TRBV19; 9 nucleotides match TRBD1. This CDR3 is 14 amino acids long. Per the germline V gene, CDR1 is LNHDA and CDR2 is SQIVND (reference sequence). V shed 6 bases, J shed 8 bases, and the junction held 5 bases outside the gene matches. For the CDR3, the DNA is TGTGCCAGTAGCTCCGGGACAGGGTATTCACCCCTCCACTTT. It specifies CASSSGTGYSPLHF.

The chain joins TRBV27 to TRBJ1-6; D is undetermined. CDR3 size: 12 residues. Germline loops: CDR1 MNHEY, CDR2 SMNVEV (reference sequence). The germline V and J ends were trimmed by 2 bases and 9 bases, with 5 bases remaining between them. The CDR3 here is CASSLMGSPLHF. CDR3 bases: TGTGCCAGCAGTTTAATGGGTTCACCCCTCCACTTT.

The chain has TRBV6-5 and TRBJ1-2; D may be TRBD1 (6 bases). The CDR3 spans 13 residues. CDR1 MNHEY and CDR2 SVGAGI come from the germline V gene. Trimming removed 5 bases at V and 4 bases at J, with 11 bases between. The CDR3, as DNA: TGTGCCAGCAGTCGGGGGGGCTTCTATGGCTACACCTTC. Encoded protein: CASSRGGFYGYTF.

V gene TRBV5-6 combines with J gene TRBJ2-7, with 7 nucleotides matching TRBD1. This CDR3 has 17 amino acids. Germline loops: CDR1 SGHDT, CDR2 YYEEEE. The ends lost 3 bases at V and 2 bases at J; junction bases unmatched: 14. The CDR3 sequence: CASSWGTAWLRAYEQYF. In DNA, the CDR3 is TGTGCCAGCAGCTGGGGGACAGCTTGGTTAAGGGCCTACGAGCAGTACTTC.